The next 18 T cell receptor beta chains were all read from a single sample in a study of blood T cell repertoires in COVID-19. Here immunoSEQ multiplex PCR was the method, and the copy in TCRdb shows in-frame clones only, minus some. There are 250,000 to 300,000 clones in the sample; roughly 89% occur only once, and 11% lies in the top ten. Sequenced sample: peripheral blood. The receptors here all came from a young woman with COVID-19, enrolled during active disease.

The V call is TRBV7-9, the J call TRBJ2-7, with TRBD1 identical over 8 bases. This CDR3 region has 16 residues. CDR1 and CDR2 from the germline V gene are SEHNR and FQNEAQ (reference sequence). V lost 1 base, J lost 3 bases, and 8 bases stayed unmatched. The CDR3 spells CASSLVAWTGIYEQYF. For the CDR3, the DNA is TGTGCCAGCAGCTTAGTGGCTTGGACAGGGATCTACGAGCAGTACTTC.

This clone was seen repeatedly, ten times or more. This chain uses TRBV6-5 with TRBJ2-7; 7 positions agree with TRBD1. Germline-derived CDR1 and CDR2 are MNHEY and SVGAGI. V gave up 6 bases and J gave up 6 bases; unmatched junction bases: 8. CDR3 length: 13 amino acids. Written as DNA, the CDR3 is TGTGCCAGCAGGAACCGACAGGGTGGCGAGCAGTACTTC. Its translation: CASRNRQGGEQYF.

This clone was seen once. Given a much more abundant clone one base away, this may be a read error. The chain links TRBV10-1 to TRBJ1-6; TRBD1 might be the D (5 bases). Trimming removed 4 bases from V and 10 bases from J, with 11 bases in between. Germline CDR1 reads WNHNN; CDR2 reads SYGVQD (reference sequence). This CDR3 region has 13 residues. CDR3 protein: CASSGGGRSPLHF. The CDR3 DNA follows: TGCGCCAGCAGTGGGGGCGGGAGATCACCCCTCCACTTT.

This sequence joins TRBV5-4 and TRBJ2-5; 9 positions agree with TRBD1. Per the germline V gene, CDR1 is SGHNT and CDR2 is YYREEE (reference sequence). The CDR3 has 14 residues. After removal of 3 bases from V and 3 bases from J, the junction contained 3 bases not matched to a gene. CDR3 DNA: TGTGCCAGCAGCTACCGGACAGGGGAAGAGACCCAGTACTTC. This sequence encodes CASSYRTGEETQYF.

This chain connects TRBV10-1 to TRBJ1-1; tentatively, D is TRBD1 (6 bases). V lost 6 bases and J 3 bases, leaving 14 bases between the germline ends. Per the germline V gene, CDR1 is WNHNN and CDR2 is SYGVQD (reference sequence). CDR3 length: 14 residues. The CDR3, as DNA: TGCGCCAGCAGCGATGGGACACGATACACTGAAGCTTTCTTT. The encoded protein is CASSDGTRYTEAFF.

The genes are TRBV12-3 or TRBV12-4 and TRBJ1-1; D unresolved. Trimming pared 7 bases from V and 5 bases from J, leaving 11 bases between. This CDR3 region has 12 residues. The CDR3: CASNRGSTEAFF. CDR3 nucleotide sequence: TGTGCCAGCAACCGGGGAAGTACTGAAGCTTTCTTT.

The gene calls are TRBV7-8 and TRBJ1-2, with 9 positions matching TRBD1. There are 15 residues in the CDR3. Germline V gene lookup returns CDR1 SGHVS and CDR2 FQNEAQ. Trimming took 5 bases from V and 6 from J; bases not matched to a gene: 10. The CDR3 protein is CASSAGTGTVNGYTF. The CDR3 DNA reads as TGTGCCAGCAGCGCGGGGACAGGGACCGTAAATGGCTACACCTTC.

V gene TRBV27 combines with J gene TRBJ2-7; D may be TRBD1 (6 bases). Looked up from germline, CDR1 is MNHEY and CDR2 is SMNVEV (reference sequence). The CDR3 contains 17 residues. Trimming left V 5 bases short and J 4 bases short, with 24 bases between. CDR3 nucleotide sequence: TGTGCCAGCAGTATGGGTCCGACAGGCGATAGTGGGTACGAGCAGTACTTC. This translates into CASSMGPTGDSGYEQYF.

This chain connects TRBV9 to TRBJ2-5; weak D call: TRBD2 (6 bases). Trimming stripped 2 bases from V and 5 bases from J, with 7 bases between. From germline, CDR1 is SGDLS and CDR2 YYNGEE. The CDR3 spans 12 residues. The CDR3: CASSVGGETQYF. CDR3 nucleotides: TGTGCCAGCAGCGTTGGGGGGGAGACCCAGTACTTC.

The V call is TRBV30, the J call TRBJ1-1; D gene uncertain. V lost 8 bases to trimming and J lost 8 bases, with 18 bases between them. The CDR3 spans 12 residues. The germline CDR1 and CDR2 sequences are GTSNPN and SVGIG (reference sequence). CDR3 amino acids: CALVGRAREAFF. The DNA for the CDR3 is TGTGCCCTGGTAGGGAGGGCGAGGGAAGCTTTCTTT. Full variable domain (rest looked up from reference TRBV30 and TRBJ1-1): SQTIHQWPATLVQPVGSPLSLECTVEGTSNPNLYWYRQAAGRGLQLLFYSVGIGQISSEVPQNLSASRPQDRQFILSSKKLLLSDSGFYLCALVGRAREAFFGQGTRLTVV.

The J gene is TRBJ2-7, the V gene TRBV3-1 (or the pseudogene TRBV3-2), with D perhaps TRBD1 (6 bases). Germline values: CDR1 LGHDT, CDR2 YNNKEL (reference sequence). The CDR3 is 16 amino acids. The V end was cut by 1 base, the J end by 0 bases, with 13 bases between. CDR3 sequence: CASSQVTGISSYEQYF. The CDR3 coding sequence is TGTGCCAGCAGCCAAGTCACAGGGATAAGCTCCTACGAGCAGTACTTC.

The chain links TRBV5-1 to TRBJ2-1; 7 bases align to TRBD1. Germline V lookup: CDR1 SGHRS, CDR2 YFSETQ. CDR3 size: 10 residues. The J segment lost 12 bases and the V segment lost 7 bases, leaving 4 bases of the junction unmatched. Written as DNA, the CDR3 is TGCGCCAGCCCGGGACAGACGCAGTTCTTC. Amino acids: CASPGQTQFF.

This clone was found a few times. In DNA, the CDR3 is TGTGCCAGCAGCCAAGATCTATACTCTGGAAACACCATATATTTT. It codes for CASSQDLYSGNTIYF. The chain carries TRBV3-1 (or the pseudogene TRBV3-2) and TRBJ1-3, with unresolved D. Deletions cut 0 bases from V and 0 bases from J, with 6 bases between. Germline values: CDR1 LGHDT, CDR2 YNNKEL (reference sequence). This CDR3 is 15 amino acids long.

The chain is built from TRBV7-9 and TRBJ2-7; 10 bases align to TRBD1. Germline-derived CDR1 and CDR2 are SEHNR and FQNEAQ (reference sequence). The CDR3 has 17 residues. V lost 4 bases and J lost 7; bases outside the gene matches: 16. CDR3 loop: CASSSWDRGRHLGEQYF. CDR3 bases: TGTGCCAGCAGCTCCTGGGACAGGGGTCGCCACCTAGGTGAGCAGTACTTC.

This clone appeared a single time. The chain carries TRBV11-2 and TRBJ2-2, with 7 bases identical to TRBD1. Germline V CDR1 and CDR2: SGHAT, FQNNGV. This CDR3 contains 13 residues. Trimming took 5 bases from V and 7 from J; bases not matched to a gene: 4. As DNA, the CDR3 is TGTGCCAGCAGCACATACAGGGGCGGGGAGCTGTTTTTT. The encoded protein is CASSTYRGGELFF.

The rearrangement uses TRBV19 and TRBJ2-1, with 10 nucleotides matching TRBD2. The CDR3 spans 17 residues. Unmatched junction bases numbered 13, after V lost 7 bases and J lost 4 bases. CDR1 and CDR2 from the germline V gene are LNHDA and SQIVND (reference sequence). Here the CDR3 reads CASNAARGLAPYNEQFF. The CDR3 DNA sequence: TGTGCCAGTAACGCAGCCCGGGGACTAGCGCCTTACAATGAGCAGTTCTTC.

V usage is TRBV19 and J usage is TRBJ2-5; D is undetermined. This CDR3 has 13 amino acids. With 3 bases removed from V and 2 bases from J, the gap between germline ends came to 7 bases. Germline assignment: CDR1 LNHDA and CDR2 SQIVND (reference sequence). The CDR3 nucleotides are TGTGCCAGTAGTATCAGTCGTCAAGAGACCCAGTACTTC. This encodes CASSISRQETQYF. The whole variable domain, filled in from reference TRBV19 and TRBJ2-5, reads DGGITQSPKYLFRKEGQNVTLSCEQNLNHDAMYWYRQDPGQGLRLIYYSQIVNDFQKGDIAEGYSVSREKKESFPLTVTSAQKNPTAFYLCASSISRQETQYFGPGTRLLVL.

The chain combines TRBV7-9 with TRBJ2-5, with a tentative D call TRBD2 (6 bases). Germline V CDR1 and CDR2: SEHNR, FQNEAQ (reference sequence). V lost 2 bases to trimming and J lost 4 bases, with 14 bases between them. The CDR3 contains 15 residues. DNA of the CDR3: TGTGCCAGCAGCTTACTAGCGTCCCTTCGAGAGACCCAGTACTTC. It translates to CASSLLASLRETQYF.